The source of this T cell receptor (beta chain) is a study of blood T cells in healthy people across ages (dated by TCRdb to about 2015). Some background on the complete study: In model experiments, roughly one uniquely barcoded TCR beta cDNA molecule per two T cells was captured by template switching. Age-related changes in TCR beta repertoire diversity were measured in the study by deep sequencing normalized with unique cDNA molecular identifiers. The study analyzed two additional independent replicas of 1 million unique cDNA reads from the same blood draw for two donors, one aged 18 to 30 and one aged 80 or older. Four age groups were formed from the donors: young (average approximately 15 years), middle-aged (approximately 40), aged (more than 55) and long-lived (less than 85). To avoid experimental bias, donors of different ages were spread randomly across the sequencing lanes. Study-wide findings and limitations: Observed TCR beta diversity per million T cells fell roughly linearly with age, and a significant reduction was already apparent by age roughly 40. Conclusive comparison of naive and antigen-experienced compartments was prevented by the profiling of bulk unsorted PBMCs. Compared with the aged group, the long-lived group had more naive CD4+ T cells, fewer expanded clones and increased TCR diversity, a pattern suggesting age selection. Because the CMV infection status of the donors was unknown, age-related changes in expanded clonotypes may potentially have been confounded. A strong correlation was found between observed TCR beta diversity and the percentage of naive T cells measured by flow cytometry. Estimates of total diversity based on one million sequenced T cells were regarded as lower bounds and as underestimates.

Donors were under 40 systemically healthy Caucasian individuals from Russia aged roughly 6 to 95 years. Roughly 10 milliliters of peripheral blood were collected from each donor into EDTA-treated Vacutainer tubes. PBMCs were isolated by Ficoll-Paque density-gradient centrifugation, with at least 6 million obtained per sample. Total RNA was extracted from PBMCs with Trizol reagent, with at least 5 micrograms obtained per sample. Naive CD45RAhigh/CD27high T cell percentages were measured by flow cytometry on a PBMC aliquot from every donor. Remarks on this clonotype: Its antigen remains undetermined. No much larger clone is present one base from it, and per-base qualities are unavailable.

Library preparation employed 5' RACE. Instrument on record: Illumina HiSeq 2500. A second PCR of roughly 7 to 11 cycles was performed with a sample-barcoded 5' primer and a J-beta primer mix. A unique molecular identifier was introduced onto each TCR beta cDNA molecule by a template-switch 5' adaptor carrying 12 random nucleotides. At least 3 million CDR3-containing paired-end reads were obtained from each sample. All of the RNA was converted into first-strand cDNA using the Mint cDNA synthesis kit, with a TRBC-specific oligonucleotide serving as the primer. Following uracil-DNA glycosylase treatment, a first 18-cycle PCR with universal primers M1SS and BC2_uni_R was performed on all cDNA. In the authors' own workflow: Normalization of each sample was performed by random selection of 1 million high-quality reads, each carrying a distinct molecular identifier. Instead of being binned into consensus sequences, reads with shared molecular identifiers were discarded. CDR3 identification, clonotype clustering and error correction used MiTCR with a Q25 quality threshold and the strictest error-elimination algorithm. A nonparametric unseen species model using Euler transformation provided a lower-bound estimate of total TCR beta diversity. TCRdb's own reprocessing of the public reads used fastp at Q25 and MiXCR and kept productive beta chains. Merged by CDR3 protein, the rows form single entries marked with the most common genes and DNA. These V and J calls are TCRdb output, not the study's own analysis. The sample table lists about 700,000 distinct CDR3 sequences, approximately 31% of them with a count of one. The ten largest clones capture about 16% of the sample.

From cysteine to phenylalanine, the CDR3 is 15 amino acids long. Only CDR3 DNA is held: 45 bases, read in frame from base 1. As encoded in the germline V gene (reference sequence), CDR1 is MNHEY while CDR2 is SMNVEV. Trimming removed 5 bases from V and 0 bases from J, leaving 13 bases between the germline ends. The clonotype was recovered from a woman of 80 years or more in good health. Donor details come from another sample of the same person, matched by shared clones. The sequenced material came from blood. The receptor chain draws on TRBV27 and TRBJ1-1, with the D gene not confidently named. The CDR3 region: CASSRVQAMNTEAFF. The DNA reads TGTGCCAGCAGTAGGGTCCAAGCTATGAACACTGAAGCTTTCTTT.